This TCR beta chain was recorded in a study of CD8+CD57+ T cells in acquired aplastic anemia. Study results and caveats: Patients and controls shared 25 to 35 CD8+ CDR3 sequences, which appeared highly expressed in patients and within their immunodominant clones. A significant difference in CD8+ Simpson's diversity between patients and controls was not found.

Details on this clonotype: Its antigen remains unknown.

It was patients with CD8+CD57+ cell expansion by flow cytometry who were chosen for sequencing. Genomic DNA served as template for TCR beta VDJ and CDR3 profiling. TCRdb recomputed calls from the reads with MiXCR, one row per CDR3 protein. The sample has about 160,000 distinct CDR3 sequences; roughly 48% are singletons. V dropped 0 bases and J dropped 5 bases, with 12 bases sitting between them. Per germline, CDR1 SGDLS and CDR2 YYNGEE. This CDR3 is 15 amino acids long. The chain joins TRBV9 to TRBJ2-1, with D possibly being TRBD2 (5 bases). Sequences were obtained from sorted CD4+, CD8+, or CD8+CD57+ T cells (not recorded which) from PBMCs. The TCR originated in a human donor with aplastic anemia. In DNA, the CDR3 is TGTGCCAGCAGCGTAGCTGCGGGTGCCCACAATGAGCAGTTCTTC. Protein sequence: CASSVAAGAHNEQFF.